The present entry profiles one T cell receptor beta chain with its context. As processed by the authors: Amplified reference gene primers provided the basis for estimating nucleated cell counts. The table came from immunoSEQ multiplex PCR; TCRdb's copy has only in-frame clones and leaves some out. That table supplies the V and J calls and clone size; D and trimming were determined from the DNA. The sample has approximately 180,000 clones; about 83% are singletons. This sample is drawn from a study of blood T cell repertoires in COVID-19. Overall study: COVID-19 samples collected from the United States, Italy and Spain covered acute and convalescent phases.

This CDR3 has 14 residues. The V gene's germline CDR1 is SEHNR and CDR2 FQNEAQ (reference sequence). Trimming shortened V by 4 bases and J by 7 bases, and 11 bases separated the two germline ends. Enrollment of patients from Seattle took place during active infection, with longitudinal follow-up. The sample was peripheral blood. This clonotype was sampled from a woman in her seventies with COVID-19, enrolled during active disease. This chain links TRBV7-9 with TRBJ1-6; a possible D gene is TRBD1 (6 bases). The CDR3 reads CASSSLGGNSPLHF. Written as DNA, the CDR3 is TGTGCCAGCAGCTCCCTTGGGGGCAATTCACCCCTCCACTTT.